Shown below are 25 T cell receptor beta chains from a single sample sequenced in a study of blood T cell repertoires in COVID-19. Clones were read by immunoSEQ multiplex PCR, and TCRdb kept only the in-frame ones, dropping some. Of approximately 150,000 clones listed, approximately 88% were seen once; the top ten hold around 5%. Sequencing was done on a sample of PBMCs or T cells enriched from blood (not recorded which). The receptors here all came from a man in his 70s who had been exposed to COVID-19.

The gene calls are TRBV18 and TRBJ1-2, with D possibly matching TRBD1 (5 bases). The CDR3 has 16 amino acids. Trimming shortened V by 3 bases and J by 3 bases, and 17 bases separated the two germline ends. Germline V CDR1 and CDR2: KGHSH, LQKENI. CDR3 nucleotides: TGTGCCAGCTCACCGGCCTCCCTGGGGGGAGACTATGGCTACACCTTC. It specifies CASSPASLGGDYGYTF.

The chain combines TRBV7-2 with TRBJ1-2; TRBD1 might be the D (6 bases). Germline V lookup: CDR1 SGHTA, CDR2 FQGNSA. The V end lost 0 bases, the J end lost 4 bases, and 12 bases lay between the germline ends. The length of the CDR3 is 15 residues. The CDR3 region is CASSLASGAPYGYTF. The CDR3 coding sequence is TGTGCCAGCAGCTTAGCCTCAGGGGCGCCCTATGGCTACACCTTC.

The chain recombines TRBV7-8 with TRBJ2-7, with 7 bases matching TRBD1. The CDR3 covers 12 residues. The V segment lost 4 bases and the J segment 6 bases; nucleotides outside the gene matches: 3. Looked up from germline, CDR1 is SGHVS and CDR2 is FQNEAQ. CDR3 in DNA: TGTGCCAGCAGCTCCCCAGGGGGCGAGCAGTACTTC. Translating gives CASSSPGGEQYF.

The CDR3 DNA follows: TGTGCCAGCAGTTTTCGGACAGGGCAGGGCTACACCTTC. Its protein is CASSFRTGQGYTF. This chain uses TRBV27 with TRBJ1-2; 8 bases fit TRBD1. CDR3 length equals 13 residues. CDR1 is MNHEY, CDR2 SMNVEV, per germline (reference sequence). Trimming took 3 bases from V and 8 from J; bases not matched to a gene: 5.

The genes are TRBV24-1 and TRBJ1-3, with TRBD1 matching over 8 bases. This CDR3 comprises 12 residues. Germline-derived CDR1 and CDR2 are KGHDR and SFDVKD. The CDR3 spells CALRGPGNTIYF. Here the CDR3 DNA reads TGTGCACTCAGGGGGCCTGGAAACACCATATATTTT.

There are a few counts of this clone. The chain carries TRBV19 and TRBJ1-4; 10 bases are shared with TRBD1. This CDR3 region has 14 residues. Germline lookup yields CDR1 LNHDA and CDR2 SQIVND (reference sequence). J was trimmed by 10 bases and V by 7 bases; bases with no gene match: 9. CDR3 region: CASMRDRGDGKLFF. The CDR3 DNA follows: TGTGCCAGTATGAGGGACAGGGGTGACGGAAAACTGTTTTTT.

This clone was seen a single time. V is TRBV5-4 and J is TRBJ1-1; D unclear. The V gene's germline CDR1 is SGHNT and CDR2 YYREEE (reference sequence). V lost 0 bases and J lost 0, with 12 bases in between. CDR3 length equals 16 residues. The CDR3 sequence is CASSLEAGEMNTEAFF. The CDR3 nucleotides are TGTGCCAGCAGCTTGGAGGCGGGAGAGATGAACACTGAAGCTTTCTTT.

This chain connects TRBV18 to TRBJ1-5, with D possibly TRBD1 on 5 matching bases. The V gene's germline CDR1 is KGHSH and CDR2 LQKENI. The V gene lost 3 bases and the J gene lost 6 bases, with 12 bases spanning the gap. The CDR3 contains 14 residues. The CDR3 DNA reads TGTGCCAGCTCACCGGACACGAACACTCAGCCCCAGCATTTT. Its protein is CASSPDTNTQPQHF.

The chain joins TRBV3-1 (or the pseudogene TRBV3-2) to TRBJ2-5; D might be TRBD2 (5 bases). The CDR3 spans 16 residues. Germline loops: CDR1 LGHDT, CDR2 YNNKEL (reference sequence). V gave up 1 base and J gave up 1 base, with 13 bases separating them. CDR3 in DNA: TGTGCCAGCAGCCAAGGCTACGGGGTTACCCAAGAGACCCAGTACTTC. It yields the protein CASSQGYGVTQETQYF.

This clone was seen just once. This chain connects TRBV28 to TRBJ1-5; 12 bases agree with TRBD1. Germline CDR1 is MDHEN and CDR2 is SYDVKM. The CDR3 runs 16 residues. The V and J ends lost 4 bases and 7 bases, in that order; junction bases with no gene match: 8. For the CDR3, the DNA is TGTGCCAGCAGTTCACCCGGGACAGGGGGCTGGCAGCCCCAGCATTTT. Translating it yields CASSSPGTGGWQPQHF.

The CDR3 region has the DNA TGTGCCAGCACCGAGACAGGGGGCGATCGCTACGAGCAGTACTTC. Its protein is CASTETGGDRYEQYF. The genes are TRBV2 and TRBJ2-7; TRBD1 matches at 10 bases. CDR1 SNHLY and CDR2 FYNNEI come from the germline V gene. V dropped 7 bases and J dropped 3; count of bases not matched to a gene: 9. The CDR3 is 15 residues long.

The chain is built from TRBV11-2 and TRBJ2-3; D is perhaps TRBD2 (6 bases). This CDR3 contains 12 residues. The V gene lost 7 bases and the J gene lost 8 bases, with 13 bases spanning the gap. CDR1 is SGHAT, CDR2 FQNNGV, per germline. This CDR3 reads CASTLLSGTQYF. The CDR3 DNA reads TGTGCCAGCACCTTGCTTAGCGGTACGCAGTATTTT.

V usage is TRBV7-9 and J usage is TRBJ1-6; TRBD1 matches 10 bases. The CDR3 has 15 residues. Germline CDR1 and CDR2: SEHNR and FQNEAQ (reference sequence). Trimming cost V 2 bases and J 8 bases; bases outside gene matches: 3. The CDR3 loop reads CASSLYGTGDSPLHF. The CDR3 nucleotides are TGTGCCAGCAGCTTATACGGGACAGGGGATTCACCCCTCCACTTT.

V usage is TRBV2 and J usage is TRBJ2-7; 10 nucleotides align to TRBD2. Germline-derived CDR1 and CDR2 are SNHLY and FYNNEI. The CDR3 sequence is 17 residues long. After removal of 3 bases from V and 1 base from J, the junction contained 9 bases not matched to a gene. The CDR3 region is CASSDSGLAHSSYEQYF. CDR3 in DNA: TGTGCCAGCAGTGACTCGGGACTAGCGCACAGTTCCTACGAGCAGTACTTC.

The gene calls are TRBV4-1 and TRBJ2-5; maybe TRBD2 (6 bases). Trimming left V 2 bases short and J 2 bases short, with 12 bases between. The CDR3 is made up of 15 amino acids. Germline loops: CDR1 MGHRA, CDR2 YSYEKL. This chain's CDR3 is CASSQPGLSQETQYF. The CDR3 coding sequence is TGCGCCAGCAGCCAACCGGGACTGTCACAAGAGACCCAGTACTTC.

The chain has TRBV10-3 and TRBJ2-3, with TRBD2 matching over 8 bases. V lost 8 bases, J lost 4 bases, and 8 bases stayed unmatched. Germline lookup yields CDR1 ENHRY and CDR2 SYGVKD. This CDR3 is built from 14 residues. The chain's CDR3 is CAILSGGGADTQYF. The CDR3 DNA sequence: TGTGCCATCCTTTCGGGAGGGGGGGCAGATACGCAGTATTTT.

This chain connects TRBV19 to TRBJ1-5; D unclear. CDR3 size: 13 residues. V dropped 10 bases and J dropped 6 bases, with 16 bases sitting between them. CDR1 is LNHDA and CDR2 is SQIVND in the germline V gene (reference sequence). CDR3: CATGRGRAQPQHF. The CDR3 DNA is TGTGCCACCGGACGGGGTCGGGCTCAGCCCCAGCATTTT.

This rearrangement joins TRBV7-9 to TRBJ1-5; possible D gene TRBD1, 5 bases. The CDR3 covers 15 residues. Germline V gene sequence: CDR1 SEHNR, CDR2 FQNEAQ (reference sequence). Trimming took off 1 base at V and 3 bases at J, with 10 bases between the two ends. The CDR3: CASSLVTVTNQPQHF. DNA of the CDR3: TGTGCCAGCAGCTTAGTGACAGTAACCAATCAGCCCCAGCATTTT.

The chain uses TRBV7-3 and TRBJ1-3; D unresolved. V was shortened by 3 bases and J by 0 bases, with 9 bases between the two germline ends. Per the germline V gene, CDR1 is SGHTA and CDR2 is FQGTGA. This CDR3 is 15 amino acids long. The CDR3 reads CASSFSAGSGNTIYF. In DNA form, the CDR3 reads TGTGCCAGCAGCTTCTCAGCGGGCTCTGGAAACACCATATATTTT.

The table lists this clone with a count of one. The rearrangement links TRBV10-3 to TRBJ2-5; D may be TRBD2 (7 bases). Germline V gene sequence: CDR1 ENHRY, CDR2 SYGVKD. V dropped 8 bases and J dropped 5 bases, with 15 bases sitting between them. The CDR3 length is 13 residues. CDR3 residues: CAIARGGLETQYF. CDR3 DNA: TGTGCCATCGCACGCGGGGGCTTGGAGACCCAGTACTTC.

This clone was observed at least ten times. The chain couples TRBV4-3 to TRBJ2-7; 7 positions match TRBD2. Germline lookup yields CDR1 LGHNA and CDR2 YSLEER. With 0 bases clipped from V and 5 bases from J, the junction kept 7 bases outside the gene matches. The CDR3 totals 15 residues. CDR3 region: CASSQERRLANEQYF. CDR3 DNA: TGCGCCAGCAGCCAAGAGCGTCGACTAGCCAACGAGCAGTACTTC.

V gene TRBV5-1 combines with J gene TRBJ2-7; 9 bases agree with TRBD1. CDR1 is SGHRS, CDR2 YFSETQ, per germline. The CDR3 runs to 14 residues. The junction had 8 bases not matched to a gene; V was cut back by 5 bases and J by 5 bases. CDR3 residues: CASSPGTGNNEQYF. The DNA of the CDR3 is TGCGCCAGCAGTCCCGGGACAGGGAACAACGAGCAGTACTTC. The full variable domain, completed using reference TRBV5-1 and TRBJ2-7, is KAGVTQTPRYLIKTRGQQVTLSCSPISGHRSVSWYQQTPGQGLQFLFEYFSETQRNKGNFPGRFSGRQFSNSRSEMNVSTLELGDSALYLCASSPGTGNNEQYFGPGTRLTVT.

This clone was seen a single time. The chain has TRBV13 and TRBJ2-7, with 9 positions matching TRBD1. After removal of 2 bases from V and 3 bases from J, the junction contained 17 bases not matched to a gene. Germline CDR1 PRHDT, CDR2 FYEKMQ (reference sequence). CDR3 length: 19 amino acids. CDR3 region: CASSLFGTGPRPDRYEQYF. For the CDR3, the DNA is TGTGCCAGCAGCTTATTTGGGACAGGGCCCCGTCCTGATCGCTACGAGCAGTACTTC.

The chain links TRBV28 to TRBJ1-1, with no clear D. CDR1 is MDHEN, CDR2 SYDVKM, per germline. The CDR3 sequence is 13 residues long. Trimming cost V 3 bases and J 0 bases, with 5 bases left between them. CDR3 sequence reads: CASSFIMNTEAFF. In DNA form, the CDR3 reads TGTGCCAGCAGTTTTATTATGAACACTGAAGCTTTCTTT.

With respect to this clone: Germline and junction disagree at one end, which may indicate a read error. The CDR3 DNA follows: TGCGCCAGTCACCTTCGGGACAGATCTCACTTC. Translated: CASHLRDRSHF. V gene TRBV23-1 combines with J gene TRBJ2-7; TRBD1 matches 7 bases. TRBV23-1 is an ORF; its function is uncertain. The CDR3 is 11 residues long.